These 29 T cell receptor beta chains were all obtained from the same sample, sequenced in a study of response to subunit inactivated influenza vaccine. In TCRdb, the RT-PCR reads were re-called with MiXCR into one record per CDR3 protein. The sample includes 700,000 to 900,000 distinct CDR3 sequences, 21% seen only once; the top ten take roughly 10%. The sequencing used PBMCs from blood, collected more than 4 days after vaccination. The source of these receptors is a man between 50 and 59 years old who received an inactivated influenza vaccine.

This clonotype turned up a few times. CDR3 sequence reads: CASSLITGGEETQYF. DNA for the CDR3: TGCGCCAGCAGCTTGATAACCGGGGGCGAGGAGACCCAGTACTTC. V is TRBV5-1 and J is TRBJ2-5; D tentatively fits TRBD1 or TRBD2 (6 bases each). V shed 1 base and J shed 5 bases, with 15 bases lying between them. Germline V gene data show CDR1 as SGHRS and CDR2 as YFSETQ. The CDR3 runs 15 residues. The full variable domain, its missing parts supplied by reference TRBV5-1 and TRBJ2-5, is KAGVTQTPRYLIKTRGQQVTLSCSPISGHRSVSWYQQTPGQGLQFLFEYFSETQRNKGNFPGRFSGRQFSNSRSEMNVSTLELGDSALYLCASSLITGGEETQYFGPGTRLLVL.

This sequence joins TRBV6-5 and TRBJ2-2; TRBD2 aligns across 11 bases. The CDR3 consists of 21 residues. In germline, CDR1 is MNHEY, CDR2 SVGAGI. V shed 2 bases, J shed 2 bases, and the junction held 16 bases outside the gene matches. CDR3 nucleotides: TGTGCCAGCAGTTACCCACTACTAGCGGGGGCCAAGATCACTAACACCGGGGAGCTGTTTTTT. This encodes CASSYPLLAGAKITNTGELFF.

The chain combines TRBV7-9 with TRBJ2-5, with a tentative D call TRBD2 (5 bases). The CDR3 covers 17 residues. Trimming left V 3 bases short and J 0 bases short, with 17 bases between. Germline CDR1 is SEHNR and CDR2 is FQNEAQ (reference sequence). CDR3 nucleotide sequence: TGTGCCAGCAGCTTGGGCGGCTTTTGGGAGTACCAAGAGACCCAGTACTTC. It is translated as CASSLGGFWEYQETQYF.

The V gene is TRBV11-2, the J gene TRBJ2-5; no definite D call. Germline CDR1 reads SGHAT; CDR2 reads FQNNGV. V lost 8 bases and J lost 1, with 11 bases in between. The CDR3 sequence is 13 residues long. CDR3 region: CASVRVGQETQYF. CDR3 nucleotide sequence: TGTGCCAGCGTAAGGGTCGGCCAAGAGACCCAGTACTTC.

The rearrangement links TRBV27 to TRBJ2-5; D gene uncertain. Germline V CDR1 and CDR2: MNHEY, SMNVEV (reference sequence). The CDR3 runs to 12 residues. Between the trimmed V and J ends, which lost 5 bases and 0 bases, there was a span of 4 bases. The CDR3 DNA is TGTGCCAGCAGTAACAACCAAGAGACCCAGTACTTC. Translating gives CASSNNQETQYF.

The chain couples TRBV29-1 to TRBJ2-7; 14 nucleotides match TRBD2. The CDR3 totals 15 residues. V trimming: 5 bases; J trimming: 6 bases; junction bases outside the gene matches: 9. Germline loops: CDR1 SQVTM, CDR2 ANQGSEA. The CDR3 loop is CSVIGTSGSRVEQYF. CDR3 in DNA: TGCAGCGTTATAGGGACTAGCGGGAGCCGAGTCGAGCAGTACTTC.

This clonotype appeared a few times. The J gene is TRBJ1-5, the V gene TRBV4-2; D gene unclear. CDR3 length: 13 residues. V gave up 5 bases and J gave up 4 bases, with 9 bases separating them. CDR1 and CDR2 (germline): LGHNA, YNFKEQ. The CDR3 loop reads CASSNARNQPQHF. Here the CDR3 DNA reads TGTGCCAGCAGCAACGCTCGGAATCAGCCCCAGCATTTT.

In its sample, this clonotype was seen a few times. The rearrangement uses TRBV10-3 and TRBJ2-5, with 7 bases identical to TRBD1. The CDR3 runs to 12 residues. The V gene's germline CDR1 is ENHRY and CDR2 SYGVKD. V lost 8 bases to trimming and J lost 9 bases; unmatched junction nucleotides: 9. The CDR3 sequence: CAIGDSKSAQYF. CDR3 coding DNA: TGTGCCATCGGGGACAGTAAGTCGGCCCAGTACTTC.

The gene calls are TRBV6-2 or TRBV6-3 and TRBJ2-2; D remains unclear. The CDR3 loop spans 15 amino acids. Germline V gene lookup returns CDR1 MNHEY and CDR2 SVGEGT. Trimming removed 2 bases from V and 2 bases from J, with 9 bases in between. The CDR3 bases are TGTGCCAGCAGTTACGGGCGGCTTAACACCGGGGAGCTGTTTTTT. It specifies CASSYGRLNTGELFF.

The chain combines TRBV12-3 or TRBV12-4 with TRBJ2-5; tentative D call: TRBD2 (5 bases). The CDR3 consists of 14 residues. The V end was cut by 3 bases, the J end by 5 bases, with 13 bases between. The CDR3 sequence: CASSLFRRKETQYF. CDR3 coding DNA: TGTGCCAGCAGTTTGTTCCGGAGGAAGGAGACCCAGTACTTC.

This clonotype was seen a few times. V usage is TRBV4-2 and J usage is TRBJ2-7; D is ambiguous. There are 16 residues in the CDR3. Germline CDR1 and CDR2: LGHNA and YNFKEQ. The V end was cut by 0 bases, the J end by 2 bases, with 14 bases between. This CDR3 is CASSQEMASVTYEQYF. The CDR3 DNA reads TGTGCCAGCAGCCAAGAAATGGCCAGCGTCACCTACGAGCAGTACTTC.

This clonotype appeared a few times. The J gene is TRBJ2-3, the V gene TRBV6-1; tentative D call: TRBD2 (5 bases). This CDR3 spans 15 amino acids. The germline V gene has CDR1 MNHNS and CDR2 SASEGT. The germline V and J ends were trimmed by 8 bases and 3 bases, with 18 bases remaining between them. CDR3 protein: CASHPRSGNTDTQYF. CDR3 nucleotide sequence: TGTGCCAGCCACCCCCGCAGCGGAAATACAGATACGCAGTATTTT.

V gene TRBV6-1 combines with J gene TRBJ2-7; D is possibly TRBD1 (5 bases). The V end lost 5 bases, the J end lost 0 bases, and 11 bases lay between the germline ends. Germline-derived CDR1 and CDR2 are MNHNS and SASEGT. There are 14 residues in the CDR3. The CDR3: CASSLHRSSYEQYF. Written as DNA, the CDR3 is TGTGCCAGCAGTCTTCACAGGAGCTCCTACGAGCAGTACTTC.

This chain joins TRBV7-9 and TRBJ2-3, with 7 bases aligning to TRBD2. V dropped 5 bases and J dropped 0; count of bases not matched to a gene: 8. Germline-derived CDR1 and CDR2 are SEHNR and FQNEAQ (reference sequence). The CDR3 length is 16 residues. The CDR3 here is CASSLYLGGSTDTQYF. DNA of the CDR3: TGTGCCAGCAGCCTCTATTTGGGAGGGAGCACAGATACGCAGTATTTT.

The chain carries TRBV12-3 or TRBV12-4 and TRBJ2-2; TRBD2 aligns across 7 bases. The CDR3 has 15 residues. Unmatched junction bases numbered 8, after V lost 6 bases and J lost 4 bases. The CDR3 region is CASRTSSGATGELFF. The CDR3 DNA follows: TGTGCCAGCAGGACCTCTAGCGGAGCCACCGGGGAGCTGTTTTTT.

This chain connects TRBV15 to TRBJ2-7; D gene unclear. CDR1 is LNHNV, CDR2 YYDKDF, per germline (reference sequence). Trimming took off 2 bases at V and 2 bases at J, with 10 bases between the two ends. The CDR3 is made up of 14 amino acids. The CDR3: CATSRLLNPYEQYF. For the CDR3, the DNA is TGTGCCACCAGCAGACTCCTGAACCCCTACGAGCAGTACTTC.

This clonotype was seen a handful of times. This chain joins TRBV7-2 and TRBJ2-3; 10 bases align to TRBD2. CDR3 length: 15 amino acids. J was trimmed by 7 bases and V by 5 bases; bases with no gene match: 9. Germline lookup yields CDR1 SGHTA and CDR2 FQGNSA. The CDR3 bases are TGTGCCAGCAGCGCCATGAGCGGGAGGGGGCATACGCAGTATTTT. It specifies CASSAMSGRGHTQYF.

This clonotype was seen a few times. The rearrangement uses TRBV6-5 and TRBJ2-2, with TRBD2 matching 8 bases. The CDR3 loop spans 17 amino acids. The germline gives CDR1 MNHEY, CDR2 SVGAGI. Trimming at V came to 4 bases and at J to 5 bases, leaving 12 bases not matched to a gene. The CDR3 loop is CASSSERENPVTGELFF. Here the CDR3 DNA reads TGTGCCAGCAGTTCTGAGCGGGAGAATCCGGTTACCGGGGAGCTGTTTTTT.

This clonotype was counted a few times. The chain employs TRBV5-1 and TRBJ1-1, with TRBD1 matching 9 bases. Per the germline V gene, CDR1 is SGHRS and CDR2 is YFSETQ. The CDR3 length is 14 residues. V was clipped by 4 bases and J by 7 bases; unmatched bases: 8. In DNA form, the CDR3 reads TGCGCCAGCAGCACCTGGACAGGGGTGGGTGAAGCTTTCTTT. It encodes CASSTWTGVGEAFF.

The rearrangement links TRBV2 to TRBJ2-2, with 7 bases fitting TRBD2. CDR3 length: 15 amino acids. Germline CDR1 is SNHLY and CDR2 is FYNNEI. Germline trimming cut 6 bases from V and 1 base from J; bases unmatched to any gene: 5. The CDR3, as DNA: TGTGCCAGCAGAGCGGGAATACTGAACACCGGGGAGCTGTTTTTT. Translation: CASRAGILNTGELFF.

The sample holds many counts of this clonotype. As DNA, the CDR3 is TGTGCCATCAGTGAGTCGGACTTAGAAGCCATTCAGTACTTC. This gives the protein CAISESDLEAIQYF. The rearrangement joins TRBV10-3 to TRBJ2-4; tentative D call: TRBD2 (5 bases). From germline, CDR1 is ENHRY and CDR2 SYGVKD. This CDR3 contains 14 residues. V was shortened by 0 bases and J by 9 bases, with 12 bases between the two germline ends.

In its sample, this clonotype was seen a few times. This chain connects TRBV6-2 or TRBV6-3 to TRBJ1-2, with a possible D match to TRBD1 (5 bases). CDR1 MNHEY and CDR2 SVGEGT come from the germline V gene. V lost 1 base, J lost 7 bases, and 10 bases lay in between. The CDR3 has 13 amino acids. The chain's CDR3 is CASSYLGVGGYTF. In DNA form, the CDR3 reads TGTGCCAGCAGTTACTTGGGGGTCGGTGGCTACACCTTC.

The sample holds many counts of this clonotype. The V gene is TRBV24-1, the J gene TRBJ2-1; TRBD2 agrees at 7 bases. CDR1 is KGHDR, CDR2 SFDVKD, per germline. V was clipped by 9 bases and J by 5 bases; unmatched bases: 3. The CDR3 consists of 12 residues. The chain's CDR3 is CATRGVNNEQFF. CDR3 DNA: TGTGCCACCCGGGGGGTTAACAATGAGCAGTTCTTC.

The chain uses TRBV2 and TRBJ2-6, with TRBD1 matching over 9 bases. There are 17 residues in the CDR3. Germline loops: CDR1 SNHLY, CDR2 FYNNEI. Losses at the gene ends were 6 bases for V and 0 bases for J; bases not matched to a gene: 6. CDR3 protein: CASRRTGVYSGANVLTF. In DNA form, the CDR3 reads TGTGCCAGCAGGAGGACAGGGGTCTACTCTGGGGCCAACGTCCTGACTTTC.

The CDR3 loop reads CSVKGGFYTEAFF. CDR3 DNA sequence: TGCAGCGTCAAAGGTGGTTTTTACACTGAAGCTTTCTTT. The chain has TRBV29-1 and TRBJ1-1; D unresolved. Trimming removed 6 bases at V and 3 bases at J, with 14 bases between. CDR1 is SQVTM, CDR2 ANQGSEA, per germline. The CDR3 has 13 residues.

This clonotype was counted only a few times. The chain has TRBV13 and TRBJ2-3; possibly TRBD1 for D (6 bases). Germline V gene data show CDR1 as PRHDT and CDR2 as FYEKMQ (reference sequence). Trimming stripped 4 bases from V and 0 bases from J, with 17 bases between. The CDR3 extends over 17 amino acids. The CDR3: CASSSIGGTSSTDTQYF. Here the CDR3 DNA reads TGTGCCAGCAGCTCCATTGGTGGGACATCGAGCACAGATACGCAGTATTTT.

J is TRBJ1-2 and V is TRBV5-1; 8 bases agree with TRBD1. The V gene end was trimmed by 4 bases and the J gene end by 0 bases; junction bases not matched to a gene: 8. Germline lookup yields CDR1 SGHRS and CDR2 YFSETQ. The CDR3 length is 16 residues. The DNA of the CDR3 is TGCGCCAGCAGCCCCCGACAGGGGCTGACTAACTATGGCTACACCTTC. Protein: CASSPRQGLTNYGYTF.

This clonotype was detected only a few times. J is TRBJ2-3 and V is TRBV5-1, with D perhaps TRBD1 (6 bases). Germline CDR1 is SGHRS and CDR2 is YFSETQ. The CDR3 runs to 15 residues. The ends were cut back, 4 bases at V and 0 bases at J, with 12 bases in the middle. The DNA for the CDR3 is TGCGCCAGCAGCCAGGGGACGCCTAGCACAGATACGCAGTATTTT. Protein product: CASSQGTPSTDTQYF.

At least ten counts were recorded for this clonotype. The J gene is TRBJ2-1, the V gene TRBV5-1; a weak D match, TRBD1 (7 bases). The V end lost 0 bases, the J end lost 0 bases, and 10 bases lay between the germline ends. Germline V gene sequence: CDR1 SGHRS, CDR2 YFSETQ. The CDR3 has 16 amino acids. In nucleotides, the CDR3 is TGCGCCAGCAGCTTGGGGGGGGACAGCTCCTACAATGAGCAGTTCTTC. It yields the protein CASSLGGDSSYNEQFF.